The 20 T cell receptor beta chains listed next were all sequenced from one sample in a study of chemoradiotherapy in HPV16-positive cancers. Clones were read by immunoSEQ multiplex PCR, and TCRdb kept only the in-frame ones, dropping some. The sample records 10,000 or so clones, roughly 80% being singletons. The sequencing used blood, collected from a patient who underwent chemoradiotherapy. These receptors all come from a human donor with HPV-associated anogenital cancer.

V gene TRBV19 combines with J gene TRBJ1-2, with 9 bases lining up with TRBD1. Trimming at V came to 3 bases and at J to 5 bases, leaving 13 bases not matched to a gene. This CDR3 comprises 17 residues. Germline V gene sequence: CDR1 LNHDA, CDR2 SQIVND (reference sequence). The CDR3 is CASSIPPGTGMEYGYTF. In DNA form, the CDR3 reads TGTGCCAGTAGTATCCCCCCCGGGACAGGGATGGAGTATGGCTACACCTTC.

This clone showed up just a few times. V and J are TRBV19 and TRBJ1-5; D remains ambiguous. There are 15 residues in the CDR3. V was trimmed by 6 bases and J by 0 bases, leaving 12 bases between them. CDR1 and CDR2 from the germline V gene are LNHDA and SQIVND (reference sequence). CDR3 nucleotides: TGTGCCAGTAGCTATCAGTGGGATAGCAATCAGCCCCAGCATTTT. This codes for CASSYQWDSNQPQHF.

This CDR3 reads CASSAGTGRASYEQYF. The CDR3, as DNA: TGTGCCAGCAGTGCCGGGACAGGGAGGGCCTCCTACGAGCAGTACTTC. This rearrangement joins TRBV2 to TRBJ2-5; 9 bases fit TRBD1. With the DNA end fitting TRBJ2-7 better, the J assignment may be wrong. This CDR3 has 16 residues. Germline CDR1 and CDR2: SNHLY and FYNNEI.

This sequence joins TRBV27 and TRBJ1-4; TRBD1 matches 7 bases. Germline CDR1 MNHEY, CDR2 SMNVEV (reference sequence). CDR3 length: 15 residues. V lost 4 bases, J lost 8 bases, and 10 bases stayed unmatched. The CDR3 nucleotides read TGTGCCAGCAGTTACACCGGGACAGCAGGAGAAAAACTGTTTTTT. It codes for CASSYTGTAGEKLFF.

The rearrangement links TRBV11-2 to TRBJ2-5; D might be TRBD2 (6 bases). Trimming cost V 1 base and J 3 bases, with 21 bases left between them. The CDR3 is 18 amino acids. Germline V CDR1 and CDR2: SGHAT, FQNNGV. The CDR3 loop reads CASSLGRAAGRLKETQYF. CDR3 bases: TGTGCCAGCAGCTTAGGGAGGGCGGCAGGGCGGTTGAAAGAGACCCAGTACTTC.

The chain carries TRBV11-3 and TRBJ2-2, with 8 bases identical to TRBD2. The CDR3 has 17 amino acids. The germline V gene encodes CDR1 SGHNT and CDR2 YENEEA. V dropped 5 bases and J dropped 6; count of bases not matched to a gene: 14. DNA of the CDR3: TGTGCCAGCAGCCCCCATCGGGGGGGGTCGAAACCCGGGGAGCTGTTTTTT. Translating it yields CASSPHRGGSKPGELFF.

The chain carries TRBV5-1 and TRBJ2-7, with D hard to call. CDR1 and CDR2 from the germline V gene are SGHRS and YFSETQ. The V gene lost 5 bases and the J gene lost 2 bases, with 5 bases spanning the gap. The CDR3 extends over 11 amino acids. The CDR3 nucleotides read TGCGCCAGCAGGGCTACCTACGAGCAGTACTTC. Translating gives CASRATYEQYF.

The rearrangement links TRBV6-5 to TRBJ2-1, with TRBD2 as a possible D gene (6 bases). Trimming took off 5 bases at V and 7 bases at J, with 9 bases between the two ends. This CDR3 is 12 amino acids long. Germline V CDR1 and CDR2: MNHEY, SVGAGI. The CDR3 reads CASSGGTNEQFF. CDR3 DNA: TGTGCCAGCAGTGGGGGGACTAATGAGCAGTTCTTC.

The chain employs TRBV7-8 and TRBJ2-7; weak D call: TRBD2 (7 bases). The V end was cut by 2 bases, the J end by 4 bases, with 18 bases between. The CDR3 covers 16 residues. Germline V CDR1 and CDR2: SGHVS, FQNEAQ. This chain's CDR3 is CASSLSGGPLGYEQYF. The CDR3, as DNA: TGTGCCAGCAGCTTATCCGGGGGGCCCTTAGGGTACGAGCAGTACTTC.

This chain joins TRBV13 and TRBJ1-3; D ambiguous. The CDR3 sequence is 15 residues long. The V and J ends lost 0 bases and 0 bases respectively, with 6 bases between them. Germline CDR1 PRHDT, CDR2 FYEKMQ (reference sequence). The CDR3 bases are TGTGCCAGCAGCTTAGGGGGTCTCTCTGGAAACACCATATATTTT. Translated, it gives CASSLGGLSGNTIYF.

This sequence joins TRBV5-4 and TRBJ1-1; D unclear. CDR1 SGHNT and CDR2 YYREEE come from the germline V gene (reference sequence). V was clipped by 0 bases and J by 1 base, with 4 bases between them. The CDR3 loop spans 13 amino acids. The CDR3 loop is CASSLAGNTEAFF. CDR3 coding DNA: TGTGCCAGCAGCTTGGCAGGGAACACTGAAGCTTTCTTT.

The chain has TRBV4-3 and TRBJ2-5, with no clear D. CDR1 LGHNA and CDR2 YSLEER come from the germline V gene. The CDR3 has 15 residues. The germline V and J ends were trimmed by 3 bases and 2 bases, with 13 bases remaining between them. CDR3 amino acids: CASSQDVNFQETQYF. DNA for the CDR3: TGCGCCAGCAGCCAGGATGTAAACTTTCAAGAGACCCAGTACTTC.

This sequence joins TRBV10-3 and TRBJ1-2; no definite D call. Germline-derived CDR1 and CDR2 are ENHRY and SYGVKD. Trimming took off 3 bases at V and 7 bases at J, with 9 bases between the two ends. The CDR3 consists of 12 residues. CDR3 bases: TGTGCCATCAGTGAAGGGAATTCTGGCTACACCTTC. Amino acid sequence: CAISEGNSGYTF.

The gene calls are TRBV11-2 and TRBJ2-7; a possible D gene is TRBD1 (6 bases). The CDR3 covers 15 residues. Deletions cut 4 bases from V and 2 bases from J, with 15 bases between. CDR1 and CDR2 (germline): SGHAT, FQNNGV. This chain's CDR3 is CASSSGLRQAYEQYF. CDR3 nucleotide sequence: TGTGCCAGCAGCTCCGGTCTCAGACAGGCCTACGAGCAGTACTTC.

This chain links TRBV7-2 with TRBJ1-2, with D perhaps TRBD1 (6 bases). The CDR3 runs to 14 residues. V was clipped by 1 base and J by 4 bases, with 10 bases between them. The germline V gene encodes CDR1 SGHTA and CDR2 FQGNSA. The CDR3 nucleotides are TGTGCCAGCAGCTTAGGGGGGGGCGCCTATGGCTACACCTTC. Its translation: CASSLGGGAYGYTF.

This sequence joins TRBV5-1 and TRBJ1-1; D is possibly TRBD1 (6 bases). Germline CDR1 is SGHRS and CDR2 is YFSETQ. The V end lost 0 bases, the J end lost 0 bases, and 12 bases lay between the germline ends. This CDR3 is 16 amino acids long. The CDR3 DNA reads TGCGCCAGCAGCTTGGCCGGGGGCCAGCTGAACACTGAAGCTTTCTTT. Translating it yields CASSLAGGQLNTEAFF. The whole variable domain, remainder taken from reference TRBV5-1 and TRBJ1-1, is KAGVTQTPRYLIKTRGQQVTLSCSPISGHRSVSWYQQTPGQGLQFLFEYFSETQRNKGNFPGRFSGRQFSNSRSEMNVSTLELGDSALYLCASSLAGGQLNTEAFFGQGTRLTVV.

This chain links TRBV2 with TRBJ1-3; D ambiguous. V was pared by 8 bases and J by 3 bases, with 14 bases between. The CDR3 has 14 amino acids. Germline V gene lookup returns CDR1 SNHLY and CDR2 FYNNEI. CDR3 sequence: CASLELSDGNTIYF. CDR3 nucleotide sequence: TGTGCCAGCCTAGAGCTTTCTGATGGAAACACCATATATTTT.

The gene calls are TRBV6-5 and TRBJ2-5; 9 positions agree with TRBD1. The J call is in doubt because the DNA end fits TRBJ2-7 better. This CDR3 region has 14 residues. Germline loops: CDR1 MNHEY, CDR2 SVGAGI. The CDR3 sequence: CASSRGTGNHEQYF. CDR3 in DNA: TGTGCCAGCAGCCGTGGGACAGGGAACCACGAGCAGTACTTC.

This rearrangement joins TRBV9 to TRBJ2-7, with D perhaps assigned TRBD1 or TRBD2 (7 bases each). The CDR3 extends over 17 amino acids. Germline V CDR1 and CDR2: SGDLS, YYNGEE. V lost 0 bases and J 4 bases, leaving 20 bases between the germline ends. CDR3 sequence (DNA): TGTGCCAGCAGCGTAGGTATAGGGAGGGGGCCCCAATACGAGCAGTACTTC. This sequence encodes CASSVGIGRGPQYEQYF.

V and J are TRBV18 and TRBJ2-7; 7 positions match TRBD1. This CDR3 has 14 residues. Trimming at V came to 4 bases and at J to 3 bases, leaving 6 bases not matched to a gene. Germline V lookup: CDR1 KGHSH, CDR2 LQKENI. CDR3: CASSQSDRLYEQYF. The CDR3 bases are TGTGCCAGCTCACAGTCGGACAGGCTCTACGAGCAGTACTTC.